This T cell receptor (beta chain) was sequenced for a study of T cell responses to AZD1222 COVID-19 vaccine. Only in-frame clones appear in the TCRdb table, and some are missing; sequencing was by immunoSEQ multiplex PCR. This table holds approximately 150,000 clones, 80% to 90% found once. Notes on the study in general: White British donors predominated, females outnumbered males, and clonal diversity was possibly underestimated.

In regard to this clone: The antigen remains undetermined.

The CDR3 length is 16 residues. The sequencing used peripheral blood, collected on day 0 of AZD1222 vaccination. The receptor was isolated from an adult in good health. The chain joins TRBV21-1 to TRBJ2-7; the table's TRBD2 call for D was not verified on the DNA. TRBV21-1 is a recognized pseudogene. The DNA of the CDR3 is TGTGCCAGCAGGAAGCCCGAGGATGGGAGGGCCGACGAGCAGTACTTC. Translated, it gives CASRKPEDGRADEQYF.